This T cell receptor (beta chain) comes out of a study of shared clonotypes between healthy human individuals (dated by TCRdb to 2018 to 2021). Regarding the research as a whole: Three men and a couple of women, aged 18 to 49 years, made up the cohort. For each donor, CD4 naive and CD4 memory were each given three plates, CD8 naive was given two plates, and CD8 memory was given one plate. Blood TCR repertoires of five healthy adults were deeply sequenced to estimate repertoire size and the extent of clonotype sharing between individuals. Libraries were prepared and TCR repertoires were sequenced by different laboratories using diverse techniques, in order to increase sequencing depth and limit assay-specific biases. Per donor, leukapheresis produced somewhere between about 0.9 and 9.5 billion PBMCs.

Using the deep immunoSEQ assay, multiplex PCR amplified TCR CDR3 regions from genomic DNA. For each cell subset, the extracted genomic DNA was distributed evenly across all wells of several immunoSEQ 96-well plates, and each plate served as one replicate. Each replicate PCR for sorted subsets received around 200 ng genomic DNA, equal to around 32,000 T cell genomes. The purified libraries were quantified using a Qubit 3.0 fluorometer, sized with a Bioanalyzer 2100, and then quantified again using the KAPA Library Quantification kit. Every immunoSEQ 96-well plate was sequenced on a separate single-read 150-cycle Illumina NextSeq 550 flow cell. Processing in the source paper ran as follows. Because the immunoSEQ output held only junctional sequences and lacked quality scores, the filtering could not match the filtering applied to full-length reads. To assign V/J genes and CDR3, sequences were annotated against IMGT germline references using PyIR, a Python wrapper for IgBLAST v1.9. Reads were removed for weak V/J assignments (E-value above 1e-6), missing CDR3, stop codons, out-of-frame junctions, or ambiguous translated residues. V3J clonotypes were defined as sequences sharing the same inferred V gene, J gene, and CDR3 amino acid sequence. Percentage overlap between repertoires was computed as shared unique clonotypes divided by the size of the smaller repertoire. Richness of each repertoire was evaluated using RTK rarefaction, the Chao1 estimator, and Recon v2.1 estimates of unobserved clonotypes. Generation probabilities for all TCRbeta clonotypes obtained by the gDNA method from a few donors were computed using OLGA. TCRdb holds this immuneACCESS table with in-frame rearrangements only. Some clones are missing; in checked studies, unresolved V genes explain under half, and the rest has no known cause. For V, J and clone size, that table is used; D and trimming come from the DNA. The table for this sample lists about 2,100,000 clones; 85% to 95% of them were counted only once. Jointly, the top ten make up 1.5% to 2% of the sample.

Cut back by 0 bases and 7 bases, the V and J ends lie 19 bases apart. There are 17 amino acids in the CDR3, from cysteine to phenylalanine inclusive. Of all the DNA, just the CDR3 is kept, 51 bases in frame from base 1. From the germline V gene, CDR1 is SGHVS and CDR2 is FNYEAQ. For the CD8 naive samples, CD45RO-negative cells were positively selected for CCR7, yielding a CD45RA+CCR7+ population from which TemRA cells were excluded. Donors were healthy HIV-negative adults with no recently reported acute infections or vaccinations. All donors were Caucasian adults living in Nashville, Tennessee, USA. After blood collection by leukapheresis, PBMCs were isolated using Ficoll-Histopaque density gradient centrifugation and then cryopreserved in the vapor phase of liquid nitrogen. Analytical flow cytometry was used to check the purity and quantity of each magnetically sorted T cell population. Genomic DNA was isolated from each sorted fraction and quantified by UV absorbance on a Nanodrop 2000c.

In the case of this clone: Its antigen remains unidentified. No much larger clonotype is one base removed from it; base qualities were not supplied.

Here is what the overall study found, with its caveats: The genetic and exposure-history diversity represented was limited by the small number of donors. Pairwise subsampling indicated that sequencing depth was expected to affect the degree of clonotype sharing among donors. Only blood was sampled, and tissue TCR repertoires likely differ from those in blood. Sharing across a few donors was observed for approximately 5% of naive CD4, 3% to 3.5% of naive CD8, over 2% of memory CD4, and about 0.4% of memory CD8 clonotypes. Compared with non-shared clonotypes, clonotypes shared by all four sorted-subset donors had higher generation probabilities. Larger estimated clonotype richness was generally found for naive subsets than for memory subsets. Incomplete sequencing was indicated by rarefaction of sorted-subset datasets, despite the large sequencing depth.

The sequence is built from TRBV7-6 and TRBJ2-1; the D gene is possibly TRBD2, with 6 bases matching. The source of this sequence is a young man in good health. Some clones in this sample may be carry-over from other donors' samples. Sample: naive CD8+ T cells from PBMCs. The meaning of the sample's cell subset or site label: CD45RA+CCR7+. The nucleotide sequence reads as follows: TGTGCCAGCAGCTTAGCAAGGGGTAGCGGAGACGGGAATGAGCAGTTCTTC. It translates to CASSLARGSGDGNEQFF.